This T cell receptor beta chain was captured in a study of blood T cell repertoires in COVID-19. Study-wide background: PBMCs, B-cell-depleted T cells, or T cells provided the cDNA or gDNA that made up the material.

This clone was observed once. The CDR3 is made up of 13 amino acids. From germline, CDR1 is SGHTS and CDR2 YDEGEE. With 0 bases removed from V and 9 bases from J, the gap between germline ends came to 12 bases. Followed longitudinally, the Seattle patients had been enrolled during active infection. In the original processing: Using reference gene primer amplification, nucleated cell counts were estimated. The table came from immunoSEQ multiplex PCR; TCRdb's copy has only in-frame clones and leaves some out. That table supplies the V and J calls and clone size; D and trimming were determined from the DNA. The data show 350,000 or so clones, over 85% seen once.

Sequences were obtained from peripheral blood. J is TRBJ1-2 and V is TRBV5-8; TRBD1 might be the D (5 bases). This TCR came from a woman aged 55-70 years with COVID-19, enrolled during active disease. CDR3 DNA: TGTGCCAGCAGCTTGGCCCGGAGGGGAAGCTACACCTTC. Protein sequence: CASSLARRGSYTF.